These T cell receptor beta chains were read from a single sample in a study of persistence of HIV-infected CD4 T cells. No antigen has been identified for these receptors. Here immunoSEQ multiplex PCR was the method, and the copy in TCRdb shows in-frame clones only, minus some. The sample holds some 41,000 clones, roughly 87% seen once. This material consisted of CD4+ T cells sorted from PBMCs after 18-hour stimulation, taken from a patient who received antiretroviral therapy. All receptors come from an adult man with HIV who was CMV-seropositive. Both conserved end residues are part of each CDR3. Each record gives: CDR3 DNA, CDR3 protein, V gene, J gene, clone size, D gene. The D gene is left open where the match is weak. Expanded clones are given a class, and other clones once, few, many or no size at all.

TGTGCCAGCAGCCCTAGGACAGGGACCTTTAGTTCCTACAATGAGCAGTTCTTC	CASSPRTGTFSSYNEQFF	TRBV14	TRBJ2-1	-	TRBD1
TGCGCCAGCAGCTTGGAGGCAGGAAATAATTCACCCCTCCACTTT	CASSLEAGNNSPLHF	TRBV5-1	TRBJ1-6	-	-
TGTGCCAGCAGTTCACAGGGAGTTTGGGATTCACCCCTCCACTTT	CASSSQGVWDSPLHF	TRBV6-5	TRBJ1-6	few	-
TGCGCCAGCAGCGGCAACGTGGGGAACACTGAAGCTTTCTTT	CASSGNVGNTEAFF	TRBV5-1	TRBJ1-1	-	-
TGTGCCAGCAGCCTGGGGGTAGGACTAGCGATCGATGAGCAGTTCTTC	CASSLGVGLAIDEQFF	TRBV14	TRBJ2-1	-	TRBD2
TGTGCCTGCGGGGGGGCCTACAATGAGCAGTTCTTC	CACGGAYNEQFF	TRBV30	TRBJ2-1	-	TRBD2
TGTGCCAGCAGCCCATTTGGACAGGGGGCCACTGAAGCTTTCTTT	CASSPFGQGATEAFF	TRBV6-5	TRBJ1-1	few	TRBD1
TGTGCCATCAGTCCCAAGTCCGACTATGGCTACACCTTC	CAISPKSDYGYTF	TRBV10-3	TRBJ1-2	-	-
TGTGCCTGGACAGGGCATGGCAATCAGCCCCAGCATTTT	CAWTGHGNQPQHF	TRBV30	TRBJ1-5	-	-
TGTGCCAGTAGTATAGGGGGCAGGGAGAACTATGGCTACACCTTC	CASSIGGRENYGYTF	TRBV19	TRBJ1-2	-	-
TGTGCCACCAGCAGGGAGAAGGGTAGGTTCACTGAAGCTTTCTTT	CATSREKGRFTEAFF	TRBV15	TRBJ1-1	-	-
TGTGCCAGCAGTTTTCTCTTATCCAGGGAGTACGAGCAGTACTTC	CASSFLLSREYEQYF	TRBV27	TRBJ2-7	-	-
TGTGCCATCAGTAACTCAGGGTTTGGGTTACACACTGAAGCTTTCTTT	CAISNSGFGLHTEAFF	TRBV10-3	TRBJ1-1	-	-
TGTGCCTGGAGCCCTCGGGGCGGAAACACCATATATTTT	CAWSPRGGNTIYF	TRBV30	TRBJ1-3	-	-
TGTGCCAGCTCACCACCTTGGAGTAGCGGGAACACCGGGGAGCTGTTTTTT	CASSPPWSSGNTGELFF	TRBV18	TRBJ2-2	once	-
TGTGCCAGTCGGAGGTCCTATAATTCACCCCTCCACTTT	CASRRSYNSPLHF	TRBV6-4	TRBJ1-6	-	-
TGTGCCAGCAGCCGAGCATCCTCTAGCGGGGATGAGCAGTTCTTC	CASSRASSSGDEQFF	TRBV9	TRBJ2-1	-	TRBD2
TGTGCCAGCAGCTTGGGACAGGGGGGGCGGCAAGAGACCCAGTACTTC	CASSLGQGGRQETQYF	TRBV5-8	TRBJ2-5	-	TRBD1
TGTGCCAGCAGCTTAGAGCCAAAGCGGGAGAGAAATGAGCAGTTCTTC	CASSLEPKRERNEQFF	TRBV11-3	TRBJ2-1	-	TRBD2
TGTGCCAGCAGCCAACAGACAGGGAACACTGAAGCTTTCTTT	CASSQQTGNTEAFF	TRBV14	TRBJ1-1	-	-
TGTGCCACCGCCCACAGATCTACGCACGAGCAGTACTTC	CATAHRSTHEQYF	TRBV12-3/TRBV12-4	TRBJ2-7	-	-
TGTGCCAGCAGTTTGAACAGGGCGAACACCGGGGAGCTGTTTTTT	CASSLNRANTGELFF	TRBV28	TRBJ2-2	-	-
TGTGCCATCAGTGCCGTAGACAAGCTTAACTATGGCTACACCTTC	CAISAVDKLNYGYTF	TRBV10-3	TRBJ1-2	-	-
TGCAGTGCACAAGACTACGAGCAGTACTTC	CSAQDYEQYF	TRBV20-1	TRBJ2-7	-	-
TGTGCCAGCATCGATAAGTTTCCCATTTGCAAAAGAAAAAACATTCAGTACTTC	CASIDKFPICKRKNIQYF	TRBV3-1/TRBV3-2	TRBJ2-4	-	-
TGTGCCATCAGTGAGAGGGGAACCAATCAGCCCCAGCATTTT	CAISERGTNQPQHF	TRBV10-3	TRBJ1-5	-	-
TGTGCCAGCAAAATAGGTGGGAGGACTGAAGCTTTCTTT	CASKIGGRTEAFF	TRBV2	TRBJ1-1	-	-
TGTGCCACCAGCATTCATGCAGTGAACACCGGGGAGCTGTTTTTT	CATSIHAVNTGELFF	TRBV15	TRBJ2-2	once	-
TGTGCCAGCAGCTTAAGCGGACTTGAGCTGTTTTTT	CASSLSGLELFF	TRBV11-3	TRBJ2-2	-	-
TGCGCCAGCAGCGCTGACTTTGAAGCTTTCTTT	CASSADFEAFF	TRBV5-1	TRBJ1-1	-	-
TGCGCCAGCAGCCCCGTTATAGCGGGAGAGACCCAGTACTTC	CASSPVIAGETQYF	TRBV4-1	TRBJ2-5	-	TRBD2
TGTGCCAGTAGTCCGCAGGGAAACAATCAGCCCCAGCATTTT	CASSPQGNNQPQHF	TRBV19	TRBJ1-5	few	-
TGTGCCAGCAGCTTAGCGGGGGAGGGTAAGAACTATGGCTACACCTTC	CASSLAGEGKNYGYTF	TRBV7-2	TRBJ1-2	once	-
TGCGCCAGCAGCTTAGGGGGCGCAGAAACCGGGGAGCTGTTTTTT	CASSLGGAETGELFF	TRBV5-1	TRBJ2-2	-	TRBD1
TGTGCCAGCAGCCAAGAGGCCAGGGGGCTAGCGGGAACCTACAATGAGCAGTTCTTC	CASSQEARGLAGTYNEQFF	TRBV3-1/TRBV3-2	TRBJ2-1	-	-
TGTGCCAGCAGTTTAATGGCGCAGGGAAAGTCACCCCTCCACTTT	CASSLMAQGKSPLHF	TRBV27	TRBJ1-6	-	-
TGTGCCACCAGCAGGGGGGGAGGGACGGACTATGGCTACACCTTC	CATSRGGGTDYGYTF	TRBV15	TRBJ1-2	-	-
TGTGCCACCAGTGATTACTCAGATACGCAGTATTTT	CATSDYSDTQYF	TRBV24-1	TRBJ2-3	once	-
TGTGCCACCAGCAGAGAGGGTAACACAGGGGGCAAAGAAGCTTTCTTT	CATSREGNTGGKEAFF	TRBV15	TRBJ1-1	-	TRBD1
TGCAGTGCTAGTAACCCGGGAGGGAATAATTCACCCCTCCACTTT	CSASNPGGNNSPLHF	TRBV20-1	TRBJ1-6	once	-
TGCGCCAGCAGTGAGTCGGACAGTGGCGGCTATGGCTACACCTTC	CASSESDSGGYGYTF	TRBV10-2	TRBJ1-2	few	-
TGTGCCAGCAGTCGAAGTTGGAACACTGAAGCTTTCTTT	CASSRSWNTEAFF	TRBV6-2/TRBV6-3	TRBJ1-1	few	-
TGCGCCAGCAGCCAAGATAGCGGGAGGGCCGGACTCCCCCAGCATTTT	CASSQDSGRAGLPQHF	TRBV4-3	TRBJ1-5	-	-
TGTGCCAGCAGTTATAGACAGGGCGGCAATCAGCCCCAGCATTTT	CASSYRQGGNQPQHF	TRBV6-5	TRBJ1-5	-	TRBD1
TGCAGCGTTGAAGAATCCGGCGGGCAGCCCCAGCATTTT	CSVEESGGQPQHF	TRBV29-1	TRBJ1-5	once	-
TGTGCCAGCAGAAATTATGCGGCAGGTAGCTCCTACGAGCAGTACTTC	CASRNYAAGSSYEQYF	TRBV28	TRBJ2-7	-	-